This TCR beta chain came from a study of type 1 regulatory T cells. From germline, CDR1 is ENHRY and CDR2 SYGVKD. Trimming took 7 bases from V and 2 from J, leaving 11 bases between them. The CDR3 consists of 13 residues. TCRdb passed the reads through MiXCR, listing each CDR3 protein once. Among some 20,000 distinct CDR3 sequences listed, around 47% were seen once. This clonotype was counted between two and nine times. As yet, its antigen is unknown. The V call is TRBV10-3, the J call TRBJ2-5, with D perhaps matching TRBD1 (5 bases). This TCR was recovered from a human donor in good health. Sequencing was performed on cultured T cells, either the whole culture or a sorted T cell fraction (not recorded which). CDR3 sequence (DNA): TGTGCCATCACCGGAAGACAGCAAGAGACCCAGTACTTC. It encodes CAITGRQQETQYF.